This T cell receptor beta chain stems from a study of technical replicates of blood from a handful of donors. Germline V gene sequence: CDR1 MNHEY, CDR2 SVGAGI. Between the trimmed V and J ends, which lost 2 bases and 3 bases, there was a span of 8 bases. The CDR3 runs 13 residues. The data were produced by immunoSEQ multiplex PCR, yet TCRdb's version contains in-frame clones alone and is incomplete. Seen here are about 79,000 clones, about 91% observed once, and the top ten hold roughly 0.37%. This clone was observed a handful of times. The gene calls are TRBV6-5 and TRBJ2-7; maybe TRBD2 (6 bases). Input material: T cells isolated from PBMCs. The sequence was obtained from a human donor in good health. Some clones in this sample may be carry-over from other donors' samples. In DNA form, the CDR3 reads TGTGCCAGCAGTTACGGCGGGAACTACGAGCAGTACTTC. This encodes CASSYGGNYEQYF.